A selection of T cell receptor beta chains follows, all from one sample in a study of blood T cell repertoires in COVID-19. Clones were read by immunoSEQ multiplex PCR, and TCRdb kept only the in-frame ones, dropping some. Among fewer than 250,000 clones listed, about 88% were seen once. The source material was peripheral blood. These receptors came from a man aged 60 to 75 with acute or convalescent COVID-19. The CDR3 runs from the conserved cysteine through the conserved F or W. D genes are given only for firm matches. Clone sizes are given selectively: once, few, many, or a class where the clone is expanded.

clone_size: -
j_call: TRBJ1-2
d_call: -
v_call: TRBV12-3/TRBV12-4
cdr3_aa: CASSSRGWGGYTF
cdr3_nt: TGTGCCAGCAGTTCCAGGGGCTGGGGTGGCTACACCTTC

clone_size: -
j_call: TRBJ2-7
d_call: -
v_call: TRBV3-1/TRBV3-2
cdr3_aa: CASSQQGEQYF
cdr3_nt: TGTGCCAGCAGCCAACAGGGTGAGCAGTACTTC

clone_size: few
j_call: TRBJ1-6
d_call: TRBD1
v_call: TRBV5-4
cdr3_aa: CASSTDRAGDSPLHF
cdr3_nt: TGTGCCAGCAGCACCGACAGGGCCGGGGATTCGCCCCTCCACTTT

clone_size: -
j_call: TRBJ2-2
d_call: TRBD1
v_call: TRBV7-3
cdr3_aa: CASSAQGAPGTGELFF
cdr3_nt: TGTGCCAGCAGCGCCCAGGGGGCCCCGGGCACCGGGGAGCTGTTTTTT

clone_size: -
j_call: TRBJ1-4
d_call: -
v_call: TRBV6-5
cdr3_aa: CASKLVRGEREKLFF
cdr3_nt: TGTGCCAGCAAACTCGTCAGGGGAGAGAGGGAAAAACTGTTTTTT

clone_size: -
j_call: TRBJ1-2
d_call: TRBD1
v_call: TRBV7-2
cdr3_aa: CASSLVGLGQGIGYTF
cdr3_nt: TGTGCCAGCAGCTTAGTGGGGCTAGGACAGGGGATTGGCTACACCTTC

clone_size: -
j_call: TRBJ2-1
d_call: TRBD2
v_call: TRBV7-8
cdr3_aa: CASSLGGWDEQFF
cdr3_nt: TGTGCCAGCAGCTTGGGAGGGTGGGATGAGCAGTTCTTC

clone_size: -
j_call: TRBJ2-7
d_call: TRBD2
v_call: TRBV4-2
cdr3_aa: CASSPVTSGGADEQYF
cdr3_nt: TGTGCCAGCAGCCCTGTGACTAGCGGGGGGGCCGACGAGCAGTACTTC

clone_size: -
j_call: TRBJ2-7
d_call: TRBD2
v_call: TRBV2
cdr3_aa: CASKVAGSYYEQYF
cdr3_nt: TGTGCCAGCAAGGTAGCGGGGTCTTACTACGAGCAGTACTTC

clone_size: once
j_call: TRBJ1-4
d_call: -
v_call: TRBV28
cdr3_aa: CASSSNNEKLFF
cdr3_nt: TGTGCCAGCAGTTCCAATAATGAAAAACTGTTTTTT

clone_size: -
j_call: TRBJ2-5
d_call: -
v_call: TRBV7-2
cdr3_aa: CASSSPGAGGKTQYF
cdr3_nt: TGTGCCAGCAGCTCCCCAGGGGCCGGGGGGAAGACCCAGTACTTC

clone_size: once
j_call: TRBJ2-1
d_call: TRBD1
v_call: TRBV6-2/TRBV6-3
cdr3_aa: CASSGRDRGGNEQFF
cdr3_nt: TGTGCCAGCAGTGGAAGGGACAGGGGTGGGAATGAGCAGTTCTTC

clone_size: -
j_call: TRBJ1-4
d_call: -
v_call: TRBV27
cdr3_aa: CASSFVFGGSDEKLFF
cdr3_nt: TGTGCCAGCAGTTTTGTATTCGGGGGATCAGATGAAAAACTGTTTTTT

clone_size: once
j_call: TRBJ1-1
d_call: TRBD1
v_call: TRBV7-2
cdr3_aa: CASSSQTGGFAEAFF
cdr3_nt: TGTGCCAGCAGCTCCCAGACAGGGGGATTCGCTGAAGCTTTCTTT

clone_size: -
j_call: TRBJ1-1
d_call: -
v_call: TRBV21-1
cdr3_aa: CASSNKRTGRGEWTEAFF
cdr3_nt: TGTGCCAGCAGCAATAAAAGGACAGGTAGGGGGGAATGGACTGAAGCTTTCTTT

clone_size: -
j_call: TRBJ2-7
d_call: -
v_call: TRBV19
cdr3_aa: CASSRQITYEQYF
cdr3_nt: TGTGCCAGTAGTCGACAGATAACCTACGAGCAGTACTTC

clone_size: few
j_call: TRBJ1-2
d_call: TRBD1
v_call: TRBV27
cdr3_aa: CASRRQGIPLNYGYTF
cdr3_nt: TGTGCCAGCCGTAGACAGGGCATCCCCCTTAACTATGGCTACACCTTC

clone_size: -
j_call: TRBJ2-6
d_call: -
v_call: TRBV10-3
cdr3_aa: CAIQGFPSSGANVLTF
cdr3_nt: TGTGCCATCCAGGGGTTCCCCAGCTCTGGGGCCAACGTCCTGACTTTC

clone_size: -
j_call: TRBJ2-1
d_call: -
v_call: TRBV3-1/TRBV3-2
cdr3_aa: CASSQAGGKYNEQFF
cdr3_nt: TGTGCCAGCAGCCAAGCGGGGGGCAAATACAATGAGCAGTTCTTC

clone_size: -
j_call: TRBJ1-5
d_call: TRBD1
v_call: TRBV6-5
cdr3_aa: CASTTNRGGDQPQHF
cdr3_nt: TGTGCCAGCACCACGAACAGGGGGGGAGATCAGCCCCAGCATTTT

clone_size: -
j_call: TRBJ1-5
d_call: -
v_call: TRBV7-8
cdr3_aa: CASSLVQGSSNQPQHF
cdr3_nt: TGTGCCAGCAGCTTAGTTCAGGGCTCTAGCAATCAGCCCCAGCATTTT

clone_size: -
j_call: TRBJ2-2
d_call: TRBD2
v_call: TRBV9
cdr3_aa: CASSVASGNTGELFF
cdr3_nt: TGTGCCAGCAGCGTGGCTAGCGGGAACACCGGGGAGCTGTTTTTT

clone_size: -
j_call: TRBJ2-2
d_call: -
v_call: TRBV7-9
cdr3_aa: CASSVGVTGELFF
cdr3_nt: TGTGCCAGCTCCGTAGGGGTCACCGGGGAGCTGTTTTTT

clone_size: -
j_call: TRBJ1-4
d_call: -
v_call: TRBV4-1
cdr3_aa: CASSQAPRDEKLFF
cdr3_nt: TGCGCCAGCAGCCAGGCCCCCAGGGATGAAAAACTGTTTTTT

clone_size: -
j_call: TRBJ1-3
d_call: -
v_call: TRBV6-5
cdr3_aa: CASSWRWAGNTIYF
cdr3_nt: TGTGCCAGCAGTTGGCGGTGGGCTGGAAACACCATATATTTT

clone_size: -
j_call: TRBJ2-3
d_call: TRBD1
v_call: TRBV7-9
cdr3_aa: CASSQDRGRGTDTQYF
cdr3_nt: TGTGCCAGCAGCCAAGACAGGGGGCGAGGGACAGATACGCAGTATTTT

clone_size: -
j_call: TRBJ1-5
d_call: -
v_call: TRBV7-2
cdr3_aa: CASSLSGNQPQHF
cdr3_nt: TGTGCCAGCAGCTTATCTGGCAATCAGCCCCAGCATTTT

clone_size: -
j_call: TRBJ1-5
d_call: -
v_call: TRBV2
cdr3_aa: CASSDRGQPQHF
cdr3_nt: TGTGCCAGCAGTGACAGGGGACAGCCCCAGCATTTT

clone_size: -
j_call: TRBJ2-7
d_call: TRBD1
v_call: TRBV15
cdr3_aa: CATSARTTGLGEQYF
cdr3_nt: TGTGCCACCAGCGCTCGGACGACAGGGTTGGGCGAGCAGTACTTC

clone_size: -
j_call: TRBJ1-2
d_call: TRBD1
v_call: TRBV5-5
cdr3_aa: CASSSGQGGYGYTF
cdr3_nt: TGTGCCAGCAGTAGTGGACAGGGGGGGTATGGCTACACCTTC

clone_size: -
j_call: TRBJ1-3
d_call: TRBD1
v_call: TRBV9
cdr3_aa: CASSVGAGGGNTIYF
cdr3_nt: TGTGCCAGCAGCGTAGGGGCAGGGGGCGGAAACACCATATATTTT

clone_size: -
j_call: TRBJ2-1
d_call: -
v_call: TRBV10-3
cdr3_aa: CAISRDRDNEQFF
cdr3_nt: TGTGCCATCTCTCGGGATCGAGACAATGAGCAGTTCTTC

clone_size: -
j_call: TRBJ2-1
d_call: -
v_call: TRBV7-2
cdr3_aa: CASSPRRRGVYEQFF
cdr3_nt: TGTGCCAGCAGCCCCCGGCGACGGGGTGTCTATGAGCAGTTCTTC

clone_size: -
j_call: TRBJ2-1
d_call: TRBD1
v_call: TRBV18
cdr3_aa: CASSRGQGAKDEQFF
cdr3_nt: TGTGCCAGCTCACGAGGACAGGGGGCTAAGGATGAGCAGTTCTTC

clone_size: -
j_call: TRBJ1-5
d_call: TRBD1
v_call: TRBV5-6
cdr3_aa: CASSWDSPYSNQPQHF
cdr3_nt: TGTGCCAGCAGCTGGGACAGCCCTTATAGCAATCAGCCCCAGCATTTT

clone_size: -
j_call: TRBJ1-4
d_call: -
v_call: TRBV2
cdr3_aa: CASILASANEKLFF
cdr3_nt: TGTGCCAGCATCTTGGCCAGCGCTAATGAAAAACTGTTTTTT

clone_size: -
j_call: TRBJ1-5
d_call: -
v_call: TRBV10-3
cdr3_aa: CAISEWGVDQPQHF
cdr3_nt: TGTGCCATCAGTGAGTGGGGGGTCGATCAGCCCCAGCATTTT

clone_size: -
j_call: TRBJ1-3
d_call: -
v_call: TRBV7-6
cdr3_aa: CASGPSGNTIYF
cdr3_nt: TGTGCCAGCGGGCCTTCTGGAAACACCATATATTTT

clone_size: -
j_call: TRBJ2-3
d_call: TRBD2
v_call: TRBV19
cdr3_aa: CASSPQGIAGYTDTQYF
cdr3_nt: TGTGCCAGTAGTCCCCAGGGAATAGCGGGGTACACAGATACGCAGTATTTT

clone_size: -
j_call: TRBJ1-1
d_call: -
v_call: TRBV7-8
cdr3_aa: CASSPRGGLNTEAFF
cdr3_nt: TGTGCCAGCAGCCCGAGGGGGGGGCTGAACACTGAAGCTTTCTTT

clone_size: -
j_call: TRBJ1-3
d_call: -
v_call: TRBV5-6
cdr3_aa: CASSLPTGTPGNTIYF
cdr3_nt: TGTGCCAGCAGCTTGCCCACAGGGACCCCTGGAAACACCATATATTTT

clone_size: -
j_call: TRBJ1-2
d_call: TRBD1
v_call: TRBV5-1
cdr3_aa: CASSLEDRGLYGYTF
cdr3_nt: TGCGCCAGCAGCTTGGAGGACAGGGGCCTTTATGGCTACACCTTC

clone_size: few
j_call: TRBJ2-7
d_call: -
v_call: TRBV27
cdr3_aa: CASSSPGGRNALPFEQYF
cdr3_nt: TGTGCCAGCAGTTCCCCGGGGGGCCGTAACGCCCTTCCTTTTGAGCAGTACTTC

clone_size: -
j_call: TRBJ1-2
d_call: TRBD1
v_call: TRBV6-2/TRBV6-3
cdr3_aa: CASSYDRGPGNYGYTF
cdr3_nt: TGTGCCAGCAGTTATGACAGGGGGCCCGGCAACTATGGCTACACCTTC

clone_size: -
j_call: TRBJ2-1
d_call: TRBD1
v_call: TRBV27
cdr3_aa: CASSKRGSDRANEQFF
cdr3_nt: TGTGCCAGCAGTAAAAGGGGCTCGGACAGGGCGAATGAGCAGTTCTTC

clone_size: -
j_call: TRBJ1-4
d_call: -
v_call: TRBV9
cdr3_aa: CASSTPRGQAGGEKLFF
cdr3_nt: TGTGCCAGCAGCACCCCGAGAGGGCAGGCCGGGGGGGAAAAACTGTTTTTT

clone_size: once
j_call: TRBJ1-1
d_call: -
v_call: TRBV30
cdr3_aa: CAWSEAGHTEAFF
cdr3_nt: TGTGCCTGGAGCGAGGCGGGGCACACTGAAGCTTTCTTT

clone_size: -
j_call: TRBJ2-2
d_call: TRBD1
v_call: TRBV2
cdr3_aa: CASRATTGGRTGELFF
cdr3_nt: TGTGCCAGCAGGGCCACTACAGGGGGGAGAACCGGGGAGCTGTTTTTT

clone_size: -
j_call: TRBJ1-5
d_call: -
v_call: TRBV19
cdr3_aa: CASSIGRGGNQPQHF
cdr3_nt: TGTGCCAGTAGTATCGGCAGGGGCGGCAATCAGCCCCAGCATTTT

clone_size: -
j_call: TRBJ1-6
d_call: -
v_call: TRBV18
cdr3_aa: CASSPGEGLSNSPLHF
cdr3_nt: TGTGCCAGCTCACCGGGGGAGGGCCTCTCAAATTCACCCCTCCACTTT

clone_size: -
j_call: TRBJ2-2
d_call: TRBD1
v_call: TRBV14
cdr3_aa: CASSQAAGTGGTGELFF
cdr3_nt: TGTGCCAGCAGCCAAGCCGCCGGGACAGGGGGCACCGGGGAGCTGTTTTTT